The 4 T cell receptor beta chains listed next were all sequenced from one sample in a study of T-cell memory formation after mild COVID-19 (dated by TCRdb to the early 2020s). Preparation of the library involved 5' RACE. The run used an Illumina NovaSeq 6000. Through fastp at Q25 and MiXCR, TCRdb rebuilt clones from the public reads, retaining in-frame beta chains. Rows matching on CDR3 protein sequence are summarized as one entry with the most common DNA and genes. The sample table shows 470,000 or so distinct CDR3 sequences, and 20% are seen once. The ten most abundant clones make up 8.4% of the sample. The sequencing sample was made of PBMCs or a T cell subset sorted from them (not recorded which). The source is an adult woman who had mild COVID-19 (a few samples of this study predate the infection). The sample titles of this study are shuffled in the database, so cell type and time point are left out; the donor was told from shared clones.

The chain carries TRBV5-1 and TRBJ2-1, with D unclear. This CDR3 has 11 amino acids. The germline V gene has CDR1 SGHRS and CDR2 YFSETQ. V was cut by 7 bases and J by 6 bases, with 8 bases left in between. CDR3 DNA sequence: TGCGCCAGCTACGATGTCAATGAGCAGTTCTTC. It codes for CASYDVNEQFF.

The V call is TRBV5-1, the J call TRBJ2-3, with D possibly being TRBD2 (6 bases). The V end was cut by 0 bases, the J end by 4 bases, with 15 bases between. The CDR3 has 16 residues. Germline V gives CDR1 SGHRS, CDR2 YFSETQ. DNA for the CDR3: TGCGCCAGCAGCTTGGAGGCTAGCGCCTTGGCAGATACGCAGTATTTT. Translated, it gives CASSLEASALADTQYF.

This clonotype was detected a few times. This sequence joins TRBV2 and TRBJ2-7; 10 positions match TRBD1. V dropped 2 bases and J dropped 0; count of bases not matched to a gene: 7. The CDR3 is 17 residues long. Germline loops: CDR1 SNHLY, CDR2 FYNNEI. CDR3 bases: TGTGCCAGCAGTGAAATTCCGGGACAGGGGAACTCCTACGAGCAGTACTTC. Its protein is CASSEIPGQGNSYEQYF.

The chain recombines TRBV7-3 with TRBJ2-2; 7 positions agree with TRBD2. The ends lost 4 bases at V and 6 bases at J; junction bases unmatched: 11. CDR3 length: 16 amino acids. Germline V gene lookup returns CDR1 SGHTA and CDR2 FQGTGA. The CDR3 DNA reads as TGTGCCAGCAGCTCGACAAGCGGGGTACCGGCCGGGGAGCTGTTTTTT. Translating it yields CASSSTSGVPAGELFF.